This T cell receptor (beta chain) was found in a study of blood T cell repertoires in COVID-19 (dated by TCRdb to about 2020). Background for the entire study: The collaborator samples originated in the United States, Italy and Spain and spanned the acute and convalescent phases of COVID-19. The material from the prospective study consisted of cDNA or gDNA derived from T cells, B-cell-depleted T cells, or PBMCs. Deeply sampled blood TCRbeta repertoires from subjects exposed to, actively infected with, or recovered from COVID-19 were included in the dataset. The repertoires were released in a freely available public database meant as a resource for research on the immune response to SARS-CoV-2. Samples came from the ongoing ImmuneRACE study (first 160 participants) plus 1,254 subjects from 6 global collaborators. The sample metadata nearly always contained a de-identified subject ID, COVID-19 status, age in years and sex. HLA class I and class II types, where available, came from metadata supplied by the sample provider rather than from assay-based typing.

On the study overall, not on this receptor specifically: Clinical and demographic metadata were provided uncurated, with the amount varying by source and participant.

TCRbeta CDR3 regions were amplified from genomic DNA by means of the immunoSEQ Assay, a bias-controlled multiplex PCR. The paper's data handling went like this. The number of nucleated cells in each sample was estimated by amplification of reference gene primers within the assay. Sequence reads were collapsed and filtered to measure the absolute abundance of every unique TCRbeta CDR3 rearrangement. Productive Simpson clonality was computed per sample as the square root of Simpson's diversity index over productive rearrangements. TCRdb stores this immuneACCESS table with in-frame sequences only. Part of the clones is absent; in the studies checked, under half of the shortfall reflects unresolved V genes, and no reason is known for the rest. V and J calls and clone size are given by that table; D and trimming were obtained from the DNA. The sample yields approximately 300,000 clones; about nine tenths were counted once. The top ten hold 5% to 5.5% of the sample.

Enrolling through a virtual design, the prospective study's participants ranged in age from about 18 to 100 years and lived across around 25 United States geographic areas. In the prospective study, participants were assigned to cohorts based on the clinical history participants reported in a screening survey and a study questionnaire. ImmuneRACE Cohort 3 recovered participants were defined by two consecutive negative NP/OP PCR tests, healthcare professional clearance, or symptom resolution. Each participant in the prospective study had whole blood, serum and a nasopharyngeal or oropharyngeal swab collected by mobile phlebotomists. Over an approximately 2-month period, participants in the prospective study had the option of providing additional blood draws and questionnaires. Before DNA extraction, prospective study blood samples were shipped either frozen or at room temperature. Of note for this clone: Its antigen is not yet known. No qualities accompany the bases; no much larger clone lies one base away.

The germline V gene gives CDR1 as MDHEN and CDR2 as SYDVKM. Including cysteine and phenylalanine, the CDR3 has 15 amino acids. Left in the record is the CDR3 DNA by itself, 45 bases read in frame from the first base. At the junction V is shortened by 7 bases and J by 6 bases, with 21 bases in between. The rearrangement joined TRBV28 to TRBJ1-2; tentative D gene TRBD1, with 6 bases matching. The specimen sequenced was PBMCs or T cells enriched from blood (not recorded which). The receptor was isolated from a man aged 55 to 69 who had recovered from COVID-19. The CDR3 region has the sequence CASNKAGGPSDGYTF. The nucleotides read TGTGCCAGCAACAAAGCGGGGGGCCCGTCGGATGGCTACACCTTC.